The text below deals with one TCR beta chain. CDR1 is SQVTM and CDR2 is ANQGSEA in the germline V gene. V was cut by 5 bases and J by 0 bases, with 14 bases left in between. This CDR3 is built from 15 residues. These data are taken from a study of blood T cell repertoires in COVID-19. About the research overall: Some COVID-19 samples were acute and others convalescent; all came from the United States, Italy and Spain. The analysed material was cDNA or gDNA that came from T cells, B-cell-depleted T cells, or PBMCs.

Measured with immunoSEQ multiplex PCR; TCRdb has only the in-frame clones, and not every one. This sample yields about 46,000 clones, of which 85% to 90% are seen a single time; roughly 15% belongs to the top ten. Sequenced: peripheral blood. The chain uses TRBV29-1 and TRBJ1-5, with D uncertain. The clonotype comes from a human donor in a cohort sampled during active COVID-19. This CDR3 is CSVLGREYSNQPQHF. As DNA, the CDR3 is TGCAGCGTTTTGGGCCGGGAATATAGCAATCAGCCCCAGCATTTT.